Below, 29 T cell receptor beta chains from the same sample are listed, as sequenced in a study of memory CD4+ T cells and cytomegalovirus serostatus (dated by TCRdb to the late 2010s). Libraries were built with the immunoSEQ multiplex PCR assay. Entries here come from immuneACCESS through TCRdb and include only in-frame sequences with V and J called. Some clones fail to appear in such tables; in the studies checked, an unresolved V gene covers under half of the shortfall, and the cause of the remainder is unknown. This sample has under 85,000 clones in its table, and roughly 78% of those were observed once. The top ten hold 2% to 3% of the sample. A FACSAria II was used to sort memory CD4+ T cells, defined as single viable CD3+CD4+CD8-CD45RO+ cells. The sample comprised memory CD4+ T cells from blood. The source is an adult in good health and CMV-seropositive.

This chain's CDR3 is CASSPVRGGELFF. The CDR3 DNA follows: TGTGCCAGCAGCCCAGTGCGTGGCGGGGAGCTGTTTTTT. V and J are TRBV7-2 and TRBJ2-2; D is undetermined. CDR3 size: 13 residues. Germline V gene lookup returns CDR1 SGHTA and CDR2 FQGNSA. V lost 5 bases and J lost 7, with 11 bases in between. Variable domain in full (rest from reference TRBV7-2 and TRBJ2-2): GAGVSQSPSNKVTEKGKDVELRCDPISGHTALYWYRQSLGQGLEFLIYFQGNSAPDKSGLPSDRFSAERTGGSVSTLTIQRTQQEDSAVYLCASSPVRGGELFFGEGSRLTVL.

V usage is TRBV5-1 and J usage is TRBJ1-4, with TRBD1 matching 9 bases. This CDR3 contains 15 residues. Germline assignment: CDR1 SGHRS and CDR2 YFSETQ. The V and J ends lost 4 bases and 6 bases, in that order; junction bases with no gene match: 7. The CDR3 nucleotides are TGCGCCAGCAGCCAACCGGGACAGGGTGATGAAAAACTGTTTTTT. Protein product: CASSQPGQGDEKLFF.

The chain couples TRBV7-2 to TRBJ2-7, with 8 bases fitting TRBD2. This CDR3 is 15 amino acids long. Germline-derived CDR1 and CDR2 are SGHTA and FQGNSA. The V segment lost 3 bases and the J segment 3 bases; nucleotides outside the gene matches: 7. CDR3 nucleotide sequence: TGTGCCAGCAGCTTGCTAGCGGGTCGCTACTACGAGCAGTACTTC. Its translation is CASSLLAGRYYEQYF.

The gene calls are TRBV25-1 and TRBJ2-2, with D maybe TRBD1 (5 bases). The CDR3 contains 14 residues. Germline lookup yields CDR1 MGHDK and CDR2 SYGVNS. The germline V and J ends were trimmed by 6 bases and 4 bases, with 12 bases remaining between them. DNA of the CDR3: TGTGCCAGCAGCTGGGGCAGTAGCACCGGGGAGCTGTTTTTT. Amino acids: CASSWGSSTGELFF.

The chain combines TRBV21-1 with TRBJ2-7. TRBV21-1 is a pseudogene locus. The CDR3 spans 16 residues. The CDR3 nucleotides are TGTGCCAGCAGCAAAACGCACGGGGCTTCCACCTACGAGCAGTACGTC. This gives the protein CASSKTHGASTYEQYV.

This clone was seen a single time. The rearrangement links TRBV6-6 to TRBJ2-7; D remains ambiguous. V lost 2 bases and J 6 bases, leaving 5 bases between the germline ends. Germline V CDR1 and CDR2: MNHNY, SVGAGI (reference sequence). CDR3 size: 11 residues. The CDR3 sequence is CASSYRAEQYF. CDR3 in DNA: TGTGCCAGCAGTTACCGCGCCGAGCAGTACTTC.

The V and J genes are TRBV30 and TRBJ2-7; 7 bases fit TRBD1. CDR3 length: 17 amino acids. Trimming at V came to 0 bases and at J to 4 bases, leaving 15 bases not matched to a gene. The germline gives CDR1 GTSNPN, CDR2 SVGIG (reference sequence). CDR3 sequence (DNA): TGTGCCTGGAGTGTACGATCAGGACAGGCCACTAAATACGAGCAGTACTTC. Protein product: CAWSVRSGQATKYEQYF.

The CDR3 nucleotides are TGTGCCAGCAGTGCTATAAGTGAACCGCGGACCCAGTACTTC. Its protein is CASSAISEPRTQYF. This chain joins TRBV6-1 and TRBJ2-5; D gene ambiguous. CDR1 is MNHNS and CDR2 is SASEGT in the germline V gene. CDR3 length equals 14 residues. V shed 4 bases and J shed 7 bases, with 16 bases lying between them.

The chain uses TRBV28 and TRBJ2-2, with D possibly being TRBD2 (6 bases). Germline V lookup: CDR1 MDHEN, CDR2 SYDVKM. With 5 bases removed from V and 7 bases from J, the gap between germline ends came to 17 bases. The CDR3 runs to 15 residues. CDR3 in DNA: TGTGCCAGCAGTCTGCGGAGGGGTTTGAGCGGGGAGCTGTTTTTT. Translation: CASSLRRGLSGELFF.

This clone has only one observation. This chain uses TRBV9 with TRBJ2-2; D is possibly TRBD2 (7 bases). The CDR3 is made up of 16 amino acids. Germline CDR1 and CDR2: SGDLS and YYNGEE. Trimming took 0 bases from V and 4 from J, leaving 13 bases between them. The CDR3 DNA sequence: TGTGCCAGCAGCGTAGAGGGGGGGGTCCTCACCGGGGAGCTGTTTTTT. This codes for CASSVEGGVLTGELFF.

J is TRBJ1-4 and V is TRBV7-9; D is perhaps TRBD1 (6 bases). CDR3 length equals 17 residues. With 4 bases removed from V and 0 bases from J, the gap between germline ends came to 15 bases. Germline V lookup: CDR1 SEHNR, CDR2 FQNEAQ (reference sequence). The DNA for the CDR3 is TGTGCCAGCAGCTCCCGGGGGGGGGCCCCAACTAATGAAAAACTGTTTTTT. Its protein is CASSSRGGAPTNEKLFF. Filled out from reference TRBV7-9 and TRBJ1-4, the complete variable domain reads DTGVSQNPRHKITKRGQNVTFRCDPISEHNRLYWYRQTLGQGPEFLTYFQNEAQLEKSRLLSDRFSAERPKGSFSTLEIQRTEQGDSAMYLCASSSRGGAPTNEKLFFGSGTQLSVL.

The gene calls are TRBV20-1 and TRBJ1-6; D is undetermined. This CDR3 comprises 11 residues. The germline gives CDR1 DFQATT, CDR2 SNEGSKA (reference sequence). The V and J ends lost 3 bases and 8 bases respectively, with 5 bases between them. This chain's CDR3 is CSASLDSPLHF. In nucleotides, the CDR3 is TGCAGTGCTAGTTTGGATTCACCCCTCCACTTT.

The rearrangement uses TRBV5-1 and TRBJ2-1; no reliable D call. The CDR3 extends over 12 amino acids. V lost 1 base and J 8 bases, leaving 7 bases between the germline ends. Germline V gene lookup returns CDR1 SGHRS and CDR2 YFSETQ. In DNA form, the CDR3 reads TGCGCCAGCAGCTTGCGCGGATATGAGCAGTTCTTC. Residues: CASSLRGYEQFF. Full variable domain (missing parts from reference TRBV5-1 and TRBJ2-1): KAGVTQTPRYLIKTRGQQVTLSCSPISGHRSVSWYQQTPGQGLQFLFEYFSETQRNKGNFPGRFSGRQFSNSRSEMNVSTLELGDSALYLCASSLRGYEQFFGPGTRLTVL.

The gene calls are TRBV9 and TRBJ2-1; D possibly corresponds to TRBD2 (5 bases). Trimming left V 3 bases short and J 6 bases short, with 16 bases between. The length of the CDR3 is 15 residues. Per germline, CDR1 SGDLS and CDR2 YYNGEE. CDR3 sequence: CASSADSKTFNEQFF. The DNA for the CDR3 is TGTGCCAGCAGCGCGGACTCCAAAACCTTCAATGAGCAGTTCTTC.

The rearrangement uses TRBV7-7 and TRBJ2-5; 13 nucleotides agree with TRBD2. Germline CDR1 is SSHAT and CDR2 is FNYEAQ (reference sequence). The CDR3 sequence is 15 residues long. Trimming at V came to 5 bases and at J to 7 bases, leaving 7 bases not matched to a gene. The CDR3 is CASSLGLAGVGTQYF. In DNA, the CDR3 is TGTGCCAGCAGCCTCGGACTAGCGGGAGTAGGGACCCAGTACTTC. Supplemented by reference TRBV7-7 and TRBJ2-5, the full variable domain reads GAGVSQSPRYKVTKRGQDVTLRCDPISSHATLYWYQQALGQGPEFLTYFNYEAQPDKSGLPSDRFSAERPEGSISTLTIQRTEQRDSAMYRCASSLGLAGVGTQYFGPGTRLLVL.

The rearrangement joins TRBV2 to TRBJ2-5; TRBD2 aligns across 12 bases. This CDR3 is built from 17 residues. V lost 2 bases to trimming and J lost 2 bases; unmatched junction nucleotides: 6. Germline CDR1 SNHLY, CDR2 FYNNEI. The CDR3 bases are TGTGCCAGCAGTGAATCTGGACTAGCGGGGATGCAAGAGACCCAGTACTTC. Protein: CASSESGLAGMQETQYF.

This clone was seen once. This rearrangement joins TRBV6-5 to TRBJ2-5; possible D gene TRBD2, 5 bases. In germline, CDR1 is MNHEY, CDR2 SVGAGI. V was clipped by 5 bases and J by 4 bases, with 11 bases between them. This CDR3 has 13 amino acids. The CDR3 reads CASSTSRSETQYF. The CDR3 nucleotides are TGTGCCAGCAGTACTAGTAGATCAGAGACCCAGTACTTC.

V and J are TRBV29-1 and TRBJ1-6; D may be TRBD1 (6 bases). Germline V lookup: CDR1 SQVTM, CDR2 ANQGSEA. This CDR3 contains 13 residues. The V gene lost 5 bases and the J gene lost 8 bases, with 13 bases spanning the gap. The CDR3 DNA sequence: TGCAGCGTTAAGGAACAGGGAGATTCACCCCTCCACTTT. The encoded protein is CSVKEQGDSPLHF.

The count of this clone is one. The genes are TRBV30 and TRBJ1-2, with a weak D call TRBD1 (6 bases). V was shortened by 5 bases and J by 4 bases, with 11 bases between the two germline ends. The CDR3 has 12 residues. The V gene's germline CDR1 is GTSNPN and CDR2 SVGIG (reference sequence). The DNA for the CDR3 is TGTGCCTGGGGGGGCGGATCCTATGGCTACACCTTC. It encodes CAWGGGSYGYTF.

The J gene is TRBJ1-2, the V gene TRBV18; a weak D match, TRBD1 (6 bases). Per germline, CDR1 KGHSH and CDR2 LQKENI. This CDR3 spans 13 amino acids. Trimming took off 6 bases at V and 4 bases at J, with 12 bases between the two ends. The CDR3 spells CASSPGTRYGYTF. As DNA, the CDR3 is TGTGCCAGCTCGCCCGGGACACGCTATGGCTACACCTTC. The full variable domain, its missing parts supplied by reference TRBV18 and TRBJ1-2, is NAGVMQNPRHLVRRRGQEARLRCSPMKGHSHVYWYRQLPEEGLKFMVYLQKENIIDESGMPKERFSAEFPKEGPSILRIQQVVRGDSAAYFCASSPGTRYGYTFGSGTRLTVV.

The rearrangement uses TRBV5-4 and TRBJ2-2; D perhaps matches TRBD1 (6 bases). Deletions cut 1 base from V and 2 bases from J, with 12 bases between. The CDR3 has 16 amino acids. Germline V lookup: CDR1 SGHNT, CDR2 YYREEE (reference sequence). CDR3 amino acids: CASSLHTGPNTGELFF. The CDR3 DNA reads TGTGCCAGCAGCTTGCACACAGGGCCAAACACCGGGGAGCTGTTTTTT.

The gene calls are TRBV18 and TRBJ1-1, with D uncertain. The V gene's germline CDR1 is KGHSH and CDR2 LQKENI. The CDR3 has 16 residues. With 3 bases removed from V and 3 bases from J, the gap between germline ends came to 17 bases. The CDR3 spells CASSPVRWRVDTEAFF. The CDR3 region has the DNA TGTGCCAGCTCACCGGTGAGGTGGAGGGTGGACACTGAAGCTTTCTTT. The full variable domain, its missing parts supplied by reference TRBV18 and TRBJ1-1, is NAGVMQNPRHLVRRRGQEARLRCSPMKGHSHVYWYRQLPEEGLKFMVYLQKENIIDESGMPKERFSAEFPKEGPSILRIQQVVRGDSAAYFCASSPVRWRVDTEAFFGQGTRLTVV.

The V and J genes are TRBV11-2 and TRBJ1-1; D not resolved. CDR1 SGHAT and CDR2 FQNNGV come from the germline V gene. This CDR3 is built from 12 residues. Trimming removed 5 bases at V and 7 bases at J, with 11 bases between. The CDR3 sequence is CASSRLTHEAFF. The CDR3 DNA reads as TGTGCCAGCAGCCGCCTTACTCATGAAGCTTTCTTT.

CDR3 loop: CASSSGLGDQPQHF. In DNA, the CDR3 is TGTGCCAGCAGTTCGGGCCTCGGGGATCAGCCCCAGCATTTT. The rearrangement uses TRBV2 and TRBJ1-5; D is unclear. This CDR3 is built from 14 residues. The V and J ends lost 5 bases and 5 bases respectively, with 13 bases between them. Germline CDR1 reads SNHLY; CDR2 reads FYNNEI.

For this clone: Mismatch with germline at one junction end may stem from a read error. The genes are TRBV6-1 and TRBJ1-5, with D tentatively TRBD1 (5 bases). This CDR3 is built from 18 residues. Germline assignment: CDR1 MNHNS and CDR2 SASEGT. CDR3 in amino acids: CASSGVGGGRHSDQPQHF. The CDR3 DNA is TGTGCCAGCAGTGGTGTGGGGGGAGGCAGACATAGCGATCAGCCCCAGCATTTT.

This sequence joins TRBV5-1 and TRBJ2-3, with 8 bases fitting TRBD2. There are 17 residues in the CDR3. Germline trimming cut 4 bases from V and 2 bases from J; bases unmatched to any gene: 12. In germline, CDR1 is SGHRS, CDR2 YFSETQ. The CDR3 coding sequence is TGCGCCAGCAGCATAACCGGGACTAGGCTGTCCACAGATACGCAGTATTTT. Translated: CASSITGTRLSTDTQYF.

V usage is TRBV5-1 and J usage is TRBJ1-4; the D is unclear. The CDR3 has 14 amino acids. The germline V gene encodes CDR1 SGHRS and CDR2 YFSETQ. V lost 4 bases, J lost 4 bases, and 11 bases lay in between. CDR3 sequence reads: CASSGLQNNEKLFF. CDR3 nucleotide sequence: TGCGCCAGCAGCGGATTACAGAATAATGAAAAACTGTTTTTT.

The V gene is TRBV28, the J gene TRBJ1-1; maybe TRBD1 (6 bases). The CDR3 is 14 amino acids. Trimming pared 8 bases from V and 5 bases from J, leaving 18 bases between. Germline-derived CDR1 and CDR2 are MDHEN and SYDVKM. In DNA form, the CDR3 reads TGTGCCAGCGGGACGGAGGGGGGGAGGACTGAAGCTTTCTTT. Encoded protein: CASGTEGGRTEAFF.

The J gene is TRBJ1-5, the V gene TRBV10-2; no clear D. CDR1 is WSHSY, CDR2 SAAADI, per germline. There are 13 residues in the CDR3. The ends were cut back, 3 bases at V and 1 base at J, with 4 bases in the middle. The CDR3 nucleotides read TGCGCCAGCAGTGATGACAGCAATCAGCCCCAGCATTTT. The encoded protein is CASSDDSNQPQHF.